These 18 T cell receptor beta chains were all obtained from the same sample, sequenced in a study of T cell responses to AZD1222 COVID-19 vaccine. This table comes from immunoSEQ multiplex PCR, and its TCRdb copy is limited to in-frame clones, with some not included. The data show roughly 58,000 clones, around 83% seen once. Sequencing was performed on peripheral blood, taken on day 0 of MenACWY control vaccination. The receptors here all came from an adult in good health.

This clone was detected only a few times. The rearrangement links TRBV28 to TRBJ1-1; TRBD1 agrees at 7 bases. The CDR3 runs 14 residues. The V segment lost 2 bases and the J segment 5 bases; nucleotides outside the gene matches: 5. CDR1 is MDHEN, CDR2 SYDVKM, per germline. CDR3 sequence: CASSLMGQYTEAFF. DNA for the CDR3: TGTGCCAGCAGTTTAATGGGACAGTATACTGAAGCTTTCTTT.

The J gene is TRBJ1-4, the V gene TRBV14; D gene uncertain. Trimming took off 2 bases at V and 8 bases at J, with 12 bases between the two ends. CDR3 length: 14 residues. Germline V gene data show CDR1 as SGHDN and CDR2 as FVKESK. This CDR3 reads CASSQNRIGEKLFF. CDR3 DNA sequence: TGTGCCAGCAGCCAAAATCGGATAGGGGAAAAACTGTTTTTT.

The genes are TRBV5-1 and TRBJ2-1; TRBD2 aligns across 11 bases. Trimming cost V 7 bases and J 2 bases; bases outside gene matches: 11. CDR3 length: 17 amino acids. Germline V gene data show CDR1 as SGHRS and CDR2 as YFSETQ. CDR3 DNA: TGCGCCAGCGCCGAGGGGGGACTAGCGGTTCCCTACAATGAGCAGTTCTTC. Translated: CASAEGGLAVPYNEQFF.

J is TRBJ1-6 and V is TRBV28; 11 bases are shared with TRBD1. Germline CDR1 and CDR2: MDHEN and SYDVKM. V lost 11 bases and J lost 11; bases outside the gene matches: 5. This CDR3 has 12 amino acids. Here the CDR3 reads CAGGQGVTPLHF. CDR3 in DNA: TGTGCCGGGGGACAGGGGGTAACACCCCTCCACTTT.

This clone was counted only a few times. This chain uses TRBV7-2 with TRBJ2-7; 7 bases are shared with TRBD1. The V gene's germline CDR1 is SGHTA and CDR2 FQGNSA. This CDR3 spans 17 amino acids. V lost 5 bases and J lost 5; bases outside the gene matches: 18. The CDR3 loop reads CASSLHDPETGLHEQYF. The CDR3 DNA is TGTGCCAGCAGCCTACACGACCCAGAGACAGGGTTACACGAGCAGTACTTC.

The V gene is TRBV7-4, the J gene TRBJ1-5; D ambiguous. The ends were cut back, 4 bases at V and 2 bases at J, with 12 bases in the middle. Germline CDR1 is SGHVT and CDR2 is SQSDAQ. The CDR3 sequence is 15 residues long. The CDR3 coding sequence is TGTGCCAGCAGCTCGCCGGACGTATGCAATCAGCCCCAGCATTTT. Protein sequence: CASSSPDVCNQPQHF.

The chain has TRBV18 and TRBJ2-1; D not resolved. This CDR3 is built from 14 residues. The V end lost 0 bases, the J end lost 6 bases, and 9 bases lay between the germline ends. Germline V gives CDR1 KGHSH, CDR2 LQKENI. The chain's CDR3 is CASSPPRPVNEQFF. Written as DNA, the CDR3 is TGTGCCAGCTCACCACCCCGCCCCGTCAATGAGCAGTTCTTC.

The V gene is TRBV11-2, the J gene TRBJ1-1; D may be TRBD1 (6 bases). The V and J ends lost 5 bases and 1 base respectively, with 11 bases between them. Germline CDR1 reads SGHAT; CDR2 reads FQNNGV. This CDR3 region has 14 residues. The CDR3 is CASSLPGENTEAFF. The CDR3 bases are TGTGCCAGCAGCCTTCCAGGGGAGAACACTGAAGCTTTCTTT. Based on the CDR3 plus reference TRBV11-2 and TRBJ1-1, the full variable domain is EAGVAQSPRYKIIEKRQSVAFWCNPISGHATLYWYQQILGQGPKLLIQFQNNGVVDDSQLPKDRFSAERLKGVDSTLKIQPAKLEDSAVYLCASSLPGENTEAFFGQGTRLTVV.

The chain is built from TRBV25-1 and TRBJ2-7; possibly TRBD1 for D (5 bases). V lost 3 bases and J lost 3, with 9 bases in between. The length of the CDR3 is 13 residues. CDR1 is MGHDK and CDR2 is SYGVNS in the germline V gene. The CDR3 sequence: CASSDRALYEQYF. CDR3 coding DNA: TGTGCCAGCAGTGACAGGGCCCTCTACGAGCAGTACTTC.

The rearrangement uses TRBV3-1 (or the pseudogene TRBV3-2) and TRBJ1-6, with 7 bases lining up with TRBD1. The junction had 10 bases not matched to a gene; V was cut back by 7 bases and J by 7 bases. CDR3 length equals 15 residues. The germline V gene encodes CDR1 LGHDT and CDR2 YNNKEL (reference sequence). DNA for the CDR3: TGTGCCAGCACTACAAAAGGGGGCCTCAATTCACCCCTCCACTTT. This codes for CASTTKGGLNSPLHF.

The CDR3, as DNA: TGTGCCAGCAGCAAAGGGGCGAGGGACGCTGGCTACACCTTC. This encodes CASSKGARDAGYTF. This sequence joins TRBV21-1 and TRBJ1-2. TRBV21-1 is a pseudogene segment. The CDR3 covers 14 residues.

The CDR3 DNA is TGTGCCAGCAGCGCGGCTCCCGGGACTAGCAGGTCGGATGAGCAGTTCTTC. Translating gives CASSAAPGTSRSDEQFF. The chain is built from TRBV21-1 and TRBJ2-1; the table's D call of TRBD2 was not tested on the DNA. TRBV21-1 is given as a pseudogene. The CDR3 totals 17 residues.

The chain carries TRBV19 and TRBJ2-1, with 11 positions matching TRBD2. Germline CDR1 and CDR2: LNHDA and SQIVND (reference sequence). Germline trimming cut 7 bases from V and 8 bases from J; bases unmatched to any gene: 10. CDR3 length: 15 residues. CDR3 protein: CASNPGLAAWDEQFF. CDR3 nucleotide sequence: TGTGCCAGTAACCCGGGACTAGCGGCCTGGGATGAGCAGTTCTTC.

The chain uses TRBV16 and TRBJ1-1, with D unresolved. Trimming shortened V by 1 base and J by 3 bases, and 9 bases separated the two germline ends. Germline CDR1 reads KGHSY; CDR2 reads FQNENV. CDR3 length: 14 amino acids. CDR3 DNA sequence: TGTGCCAGCAGCCAATTTAGTATTGACACTGAAGCTTTCTTT. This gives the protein CASSQFSIDTEAFF.

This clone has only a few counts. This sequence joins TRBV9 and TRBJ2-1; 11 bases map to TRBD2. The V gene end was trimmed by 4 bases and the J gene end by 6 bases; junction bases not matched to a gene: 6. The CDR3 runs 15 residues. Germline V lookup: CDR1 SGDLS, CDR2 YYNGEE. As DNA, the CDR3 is TGTGCCAGCAGCTTATCCGGGACTAGCGGCAATGAGCAGTTCTTC. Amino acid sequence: CASSLSGTSGNEQFF.

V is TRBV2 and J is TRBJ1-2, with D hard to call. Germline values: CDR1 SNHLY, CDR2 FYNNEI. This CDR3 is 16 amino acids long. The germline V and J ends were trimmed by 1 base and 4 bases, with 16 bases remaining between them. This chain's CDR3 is CASSEEVAGGIYGYTF. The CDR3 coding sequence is TGTGCCAGCAGTGAAGAGGTAGCAGGCGGCATCTATGGCTACACCTTC. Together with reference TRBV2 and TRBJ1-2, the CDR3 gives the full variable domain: EPEVTQTPSHQVTQMGQEVILRCVPISNHLYFYWYRQILGQKVEFLVSFYNNEISEKSEIFDDQFSVERPDGSNFTLKIRSTKLEDSAMYFCASSEEVAGGIYGYTFGSGTRLTVV.

The CDR3: CASSQVEYSNQPQHF. The CDR3 DNA is TGCGCCAGCAGCCAAGTCGAATATAGCAATCAGCCCCAGCATTTT. This chain connects TRBV4-1 to TRBJ1-5; no clear D. Germline values: CDR1 MGHRA, CDR2 YSYEKL. The ends were cut back, 1 base at V and 0 bases at J, with 7 bases in the middle. This CDR3 contains 15 residues.

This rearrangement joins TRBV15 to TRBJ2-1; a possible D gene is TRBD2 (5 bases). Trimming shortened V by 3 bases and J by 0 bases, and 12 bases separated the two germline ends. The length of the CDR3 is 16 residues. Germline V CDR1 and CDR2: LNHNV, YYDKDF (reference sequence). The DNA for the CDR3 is TGTGCCACCAGCAGGGAGGTGGCAGGCTCCTACAATGAGCAGTTCTTC. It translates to CATSREVAGSYNEQFF.